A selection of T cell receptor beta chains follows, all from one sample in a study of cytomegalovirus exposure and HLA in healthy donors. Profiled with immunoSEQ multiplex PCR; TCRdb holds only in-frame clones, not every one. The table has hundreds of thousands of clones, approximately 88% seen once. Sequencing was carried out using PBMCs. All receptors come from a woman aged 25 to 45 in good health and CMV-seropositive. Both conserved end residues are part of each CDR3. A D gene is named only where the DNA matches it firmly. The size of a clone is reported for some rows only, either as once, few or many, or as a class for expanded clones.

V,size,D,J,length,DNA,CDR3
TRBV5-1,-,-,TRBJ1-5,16,TGCGCCAGCAGCCCCGGTTTAGGGGCCGGGCGTCAGCCCCAGCATTTT,CASSPGLGAGRQPQHF
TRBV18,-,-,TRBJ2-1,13,TGTGCCAGCTCACCACCGTTAAGCGGTGAGCAGTTCTTC,CASSPPLSGEQFF
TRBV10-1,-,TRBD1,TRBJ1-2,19,TGCGCCAGCAGTGAGATATTCGGGACAGGGGAACTAGCTAACTATGGCTACACCTTC,CASSEIFGTGELANYGYTF
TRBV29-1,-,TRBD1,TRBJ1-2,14,TGCAGCGTTCGTACCCTGGACAGGAGCTATGGCTACACCTTC,CSVRTLDRSYGYTF
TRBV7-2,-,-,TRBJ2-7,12,TGTGCCAGCAGCTCGTCCTCCTACGAGCAGTACTTC,CASSSSSYEQYF
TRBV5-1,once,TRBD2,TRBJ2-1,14,TGCGCCAGCACCGAGACTAGCGGAAGGGATGAGCAGTTCTTC,CASTETSGRDEQFF
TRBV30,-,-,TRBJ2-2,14,TGTGCCTGGAGGTCGGGGAGAGTAACCGGGGAGCTGTTTTTT,CAWRSGRVTGELFF
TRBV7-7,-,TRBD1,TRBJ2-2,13,TGTGCTAGCAGTCAGACAGGGTCCGGGGAGCTGTTTTTT,CASSQTGSGELFF
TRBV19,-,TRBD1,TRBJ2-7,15,TGTGCCAGTAGTATAACGAGGCAGGGGGCGTACGAGCAGTACTTC,CASSITRQGAYEQYF
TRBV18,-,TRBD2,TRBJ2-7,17,TGTGCCAGCTCACCAAAGGGAACCGGGACTAGCTCCTACGAGCAGTACTTC,CASSPKGTGTSSYEQYF
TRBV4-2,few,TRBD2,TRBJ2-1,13,TGTGCCTCCGGGACTAGCGGGATCAATGAGCAGTTCTTC,CASGTSGINEQFF
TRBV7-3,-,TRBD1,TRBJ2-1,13,TGTGCCAGCAGCCCGCTTAGGGGGCATGAGCAGTTCTTC,CASSPLRGHEQFF
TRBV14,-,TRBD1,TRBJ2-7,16,TGTGCCAGCAGCCAAATGTGGGGACAGGGGGCCTACGAGCAGTACTTC,CASSQMWGQGAYEQYF
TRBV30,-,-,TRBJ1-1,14,TGTGCCTGGAGTGCCGGGACCGGGAACACTGAAGCTTTCTTT,CAWSAGTGNTEAFF
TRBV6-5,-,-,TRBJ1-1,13,TGTGCCAGCACCGCCCCGGGGAGCACTGAAGCTTTCTTT,CASTAPGSTEAFF
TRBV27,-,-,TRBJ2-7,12,TGTGCCAGCACTACAGGGTCCAACGAGCAGTACTTC,CASTTGSNEQYF
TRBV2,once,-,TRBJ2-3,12,TGTGCCAGCAGTGAAGCCCCAGATACGCAGTATTTT,CASSEAPDTQYF
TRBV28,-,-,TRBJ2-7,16,TGTGCCAGCAGTTACCCACTTGGGGTAGCCCGCCCGAAGCAGTACTTC,CASSYPLGVARPKQYF
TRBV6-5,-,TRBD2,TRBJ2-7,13,TGTGCCAGCAGTGCGTGGGGGGGGGATGAGCAGTACTTC,CASSAWGGDEQYF
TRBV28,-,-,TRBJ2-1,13,TGTGCCAGCAGTTTAGATCGGAACAATGAGCAGTTCTTC,CASSLDRNNEQFF
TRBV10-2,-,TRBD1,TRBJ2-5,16,TGCGCCAGCAGGGGAACCGGGACAGGAGGCGGAGAGACCCAGTACTTC,CASRGTGTGGGETQYF
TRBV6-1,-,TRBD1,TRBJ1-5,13,TGTGCCAGCGGAGGACAGGTCAATCAGCCCCAGCATTTT,CASGGQVNQPQHF
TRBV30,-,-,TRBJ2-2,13,TGTGCCTGGAACAGGGTGGCGGACGGGGAGCTGTTTTTT,CAWNRVADGELFF
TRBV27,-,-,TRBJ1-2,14,TGTGCCAGCAGCCCCGCCTCAGGGGTGGACGGCTACACCTTC,CASSPASGVDGYTF
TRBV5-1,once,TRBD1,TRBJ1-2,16,TGCGCCAGCAGCTTGGCCGACAGGGGGCATCACTATGGCTACACCTTC,CASSLADRGHHYGYTF
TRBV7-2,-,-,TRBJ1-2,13,TGTGCCAGCAGCCTAAACAGGGCCTATGGCTACACCTTC,CASSLNRAYGYTF
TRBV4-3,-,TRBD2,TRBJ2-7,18,TGCGCCAGCAGCCAAGATCTTTTTGGGAGTAGCGGGAGTTACGAGCAGTACTTC,CASSQDLFGSSGSYEQYF
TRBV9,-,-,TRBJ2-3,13,TGTGCCAGCAATCAGGAGAGCACAGATACGCAGTATTTT,CASNQESTDTQYF
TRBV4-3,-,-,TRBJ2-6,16,TGCGCCAGCAGCCAAGGTGAAAGCTCTGGGGCCAACGTCCTGACTTTC,CASSQGESSGANVLTF
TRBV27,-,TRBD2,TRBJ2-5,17,TGTGCCAGCAGTCCCCGGTGGGCGGGAGGGGCCGCGGAGACCCAGTACTTC,CASSPRWAGGAAETQYF
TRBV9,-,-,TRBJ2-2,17,TGTGCCAGCAGCGCGAGTCCCGGGACTGGGAACACCGGGGAGCTGTTTTTT,CASSASPGTGNTGELFF
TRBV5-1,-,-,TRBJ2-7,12,TGCGCCAGCAGCACCGGACACGGGGAGCAGTACTTC,CASSTGHGEQYF
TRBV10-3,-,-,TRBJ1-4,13,TGTGCCATCAGTGAAAGGGAGGATGAAAAACTGTTTTTT,CAISEREDEKLFF
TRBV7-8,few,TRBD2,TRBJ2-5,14,TGTGCCAGCAGCTCCGGGAGGGTGCCAGAGACCCAGTACTTC,CASSSGRVPETQYF
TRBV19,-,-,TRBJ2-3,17,TGTGCCAGTAGTATAGATGGAGAGGGGGGCGCGTCGGATACGCAGTATTTT,CASSIDGEGGASDTQYF
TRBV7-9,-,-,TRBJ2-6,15,TGTGCCAGCAGCTCGAAGGGTTTTGGGGCCAACGTCCTGACTTTC,CASSSKGFGANVLTF
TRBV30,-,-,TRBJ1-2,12,TGTGCCTGGGGAGGCTCTAGGTATGGCTACACCTTC,CAWGGSRYGYTF
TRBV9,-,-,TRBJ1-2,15,TGTGCCAGCAGCGTAGCTCGGGCAGGGAGCTATGGCTACACCTTC,CASSVARAGSYGYTF
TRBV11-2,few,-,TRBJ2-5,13,TGTGCCAGCAGCTTCGGACCCCAAGAGACCCAGTACTTC,CASSFGPQETQYF
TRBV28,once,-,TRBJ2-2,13,TGTGCCAGCAGTTTATCTGGGACCGGGGAGCTGTTTTTT,CASSLSGTGELFF
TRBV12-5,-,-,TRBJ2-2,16,TGTGCTAGTCTTCTCGACAAGTACTCGAACACCGGGGAGCTGTTTTTT,CASLLDKYSNTGELFF
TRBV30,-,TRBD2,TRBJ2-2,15,TGTGCCTGGAGTGGGGGACTAGCGAACACCGGGGAGCTGTTTTTT,CAWSGGLANTGELFF
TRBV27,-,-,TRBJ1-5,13,TGTGCCAGCACCGTAATTAGCAATCAGCCCCAGCATTTT,CASTVISNQPQHF
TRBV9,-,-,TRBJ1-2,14,TGTGCCAGCAGCGTCGGGGGCGCGCTGTCTGGCTACACCTTC,CASSVGGALSGYTF
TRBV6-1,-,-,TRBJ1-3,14,TGTGCCAGCAGGGGAACAGCGTCTGGAAACACCATATATTTT,CASRGTASGNTIYF
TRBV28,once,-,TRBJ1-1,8,TGTGCATCCACTGAAGCTTTCTTT,CASTEAFF
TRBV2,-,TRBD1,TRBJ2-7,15,TGTGCCAGCAGTGACAGTGGGACAGGGGTATACGAGCAGTACTTC,CASSDSGTGVYEQYF
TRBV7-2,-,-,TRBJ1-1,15,TGTGCCAGCAGCCCGGCGGGTGATCTGAACACTGAAGCTTTCTTT,CASSPAGDLNTEAFF
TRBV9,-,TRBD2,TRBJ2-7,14,TGTGCCAGCAGCGTAGCTAGCGGAACCTACGAGCAGTACTTC,CASSVASGTYEQYF
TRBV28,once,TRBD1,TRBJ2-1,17,TGTGCCAGCAGTTTTCACAGGGGAGCTGGTAGGGACAATGAGCAGTTCTTC,CASSFHRGAGRDNEQFF
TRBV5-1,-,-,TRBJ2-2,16,TGCGCCAGCAGCTCAGACCCTACATCGAACACCGGGGAGCTGTTTTTT,CASSSDPTSNTGELFF
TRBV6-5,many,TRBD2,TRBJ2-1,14,TGTGCCAGCAGCCAGCGGGAGGCCCACAATGAGCAGTTCTTC,CASSQREAHNEQFF
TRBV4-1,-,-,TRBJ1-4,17,TGCGCCAGCAGCCAAGTCTGGAGTGATGGACCTAATGAAAAACTGTTTTTT,CASSQVWSDGPNEKLFF
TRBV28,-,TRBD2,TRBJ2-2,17,TGTGCCAGCAGTCCCGGGACTAGCGGGAGGGGCACCGGGGAGCTGTTTTTT,CASSPGTSGRGTGELFF
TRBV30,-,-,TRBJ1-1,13,TGTGCCTGGAGAAAAACAGAGAACACTGAAGCTTTCTTT,CAWRKTENTEAFF
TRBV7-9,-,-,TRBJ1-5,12,TGTGCCAGCAGCTCTCTTTCTCAGCCCCAGCATTTT,CASSSLSQPQHF
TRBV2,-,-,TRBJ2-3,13,TGTGCCAGCAGGTTGACAGTCACAGATACGCAGTATTTT,CASRLTVTDTQYF
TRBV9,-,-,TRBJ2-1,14,TGTGCCAGCAGTAAGACTAGTTTAAGGAATGAGCAGTTCTTC,CASSKTSLRNEQFF
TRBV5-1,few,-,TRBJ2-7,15,TGCGCCAGCAGCCTGACGACTGCGAGCTCCTACGAGCAGTACTTC,CASSLTTASSYEQYF